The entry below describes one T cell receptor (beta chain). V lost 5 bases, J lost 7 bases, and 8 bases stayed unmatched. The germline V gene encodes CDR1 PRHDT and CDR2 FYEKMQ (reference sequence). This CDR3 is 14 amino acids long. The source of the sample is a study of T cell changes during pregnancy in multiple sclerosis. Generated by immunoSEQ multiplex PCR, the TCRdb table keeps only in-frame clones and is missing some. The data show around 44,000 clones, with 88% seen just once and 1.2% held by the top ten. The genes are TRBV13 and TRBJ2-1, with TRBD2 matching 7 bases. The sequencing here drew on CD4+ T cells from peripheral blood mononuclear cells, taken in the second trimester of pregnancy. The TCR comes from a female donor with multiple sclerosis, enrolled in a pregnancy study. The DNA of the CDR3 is TGTGCCAGCAGCCCTCGGACTAGACAAAATGAGCAGTTCTTC. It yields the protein CASSPRTRQNEQFF.